The 15 T cell receptor beta chains below come from one sample, sequenced in a study of blood T cells in healthy people across ages. For the second PCR, which ran for about 6 to 11 cycles, a sample-barcoded 5' primer and a J-beta primer mix were used. TCRdb redid the calling of the 5' RACE reads with MiXCR, one entry per CDR3 protein. The sample includes fewer than 800,000 distinct CDR3 sequences, around 45% of them seen just once. Sequencing was done on a sample of blood. All receptors come from a woman aged 60 to 75 in good health.

This clonotype came up a few times. The chain carries TRBV7-2 and TRBJ2-7, with 9 positions matching TRBD1. The CDR3 has 14 residues. V was pared by 5 bases and J by 4 bases, with 6 bases of the junction left unmatched. Per germline, CDR1 SGHTA and CDR2 FQGNSA. The CDR3 region is CASSVEQGAYEQYF. Here the CDR3 DNA reads TGTGCCAGCAGCGTCGAACAGGGGGCTTACGAGCAGTACTTC.

V gene TRBV20-1 combines with J gene TRBJ1-5; 8 bases are shared with TRBD1. Germline values: CDR1 DFQATT, CDR2 SNEGSKA (reference sequence). Unmatched junction bases numbered 13, after V lost 5 bases and J lost 4 bases. The CDR3 length is 16 residues. In nucleotides, the CDR3 is TGCAGTGCTGGAGGGGGGGGTCAGGGGGCTAATCAGCCCCAGCATTTT. The encoded protein is CSAGGGGQGANQPQHF.

This clonotype appeared a few times. The V call is TRBV5-1, the J call TRBJ2-7; weak D call: TRBD2 (5 bases). This CDR3 contains 14 residues. Trimming pared 3 bases from V and 2 bases from J, leaving 12 bases between. CDR1 is SGHRS and CDR2 is YFSETQ in the germline V gene. This chain's CDR3 is CASSSTSYPYEQYF. The CDR3 DNA reads TGCGCCAGCAGCTCTACTAGTTATCCCTACGAGCAGTACTTC.

The chain combines TRBV3-1 with TRBJ2-7, with a possible D match to TRBD2 (5 bases). V lost 5 bases, J lost 2 bases, and 16 bases lay in between. This CDR3 is 15 amino acids long. The V gene's germline CDR1 is LGHDT and CDR2 YNNKEL (reference sequence). CDR3 protein: CASSYRTPGTYEQYF. The CDR3 bases are TGTGCCAGCAGCTATCGGACTCCTGGGACCTACGAGCAGTACTTC.

The chain joins TRBV6-6 to TRBJ2-1; D is undetermined. CDR1 MNHNY and CDR2 SVGAGI come from the germline V gene (reference sequence). The CDR3 totals 14 residues. V was pared by 7 bases and J by 6 bases, with 16 bases between. CDR3 bases: TGTGCCAGCACCCGAGTAGACCAACCCAATGAGCAGTTCTTC. Amino acid sequence: CASTRVDQPNEQFF.

The chain is built from TRBV20-1 and TRBJ2-1, with a possible D match to TRBD2 (6 bases). Germline CDR1 is DFQATT and CDR2 is SNEGSKA (reference sequence). The CDR3 spans 12 residues. The ends were cut back, 5 bases at V and 4 bases at J, with 9 bases in the middle. The CDR3 DNA is TGCAGTGCTTGGGACTCGTACAATGAGCAGTTCTTC. Translating gives CSAWDSYNEQFF.

The chain links TRBV6-2 or TRBV6-3 to TRBJ2-7; TRBD2 matches 13 bases. V lost 5 bases, J lost 7 bases, and 8 bases stayed unmatched. The CDR3 contains 15 residues. Germline V gives CDR1 MNHEY, CDR2 SVGEGT. The CDR3 is CASSQLAGGGNEQYF. The CDR3 DNA follows: TGTGCCAGCAGTCAACTAGCGGGAGGGGGTAATGAGCAGTACTTC.

The chain uses TRBV4-1 and TRBJ1-5; D might be TRBD1 (5 bases). The ends were cut back, 0 bases at V and 7 bases at J, with 10 bases in the middle. Looked up from germline, CDR1 is MGHRA and CDR2 is YSYEKL. The CDR3 is made up of 14 amino acids. CDR3 sequence (DNA): TGCGCCAGCAGCCAAGATTGGGGGGAACAGCCCCAGCATTTT. This sequence encodes CASSQDWGEQPQHF.

This clonotype was seen a handful of times. The chain employs TRBV12-5 and TRBJ2-3, with 10 bases lining up with TRBD1. The V gene's germline CDR1 is LGHNT and CDR2 FRNRAP. The CDR3 has 17 residues. V shed 6 bases and J 6 bases; nucleotides not matched to a gene: 15. This chain's CDR3 is CASGRQMTGGATDTQYF. CDR3 DNA sequence: TGTGCTAGTGGCCGACAAATGACAGGGGGCGCGACCGATACGCAGTATTTT.

In its sample, this clonotype was seen a few times. V gene TRBV20-1 combines with J gene TRBJ2-7; possibly TRBD1 or TRBD2 for D (5 bases each). The germline V gene encodes CDR1 DFQATT and CDR2 SNEGSKA (reference sequence). CDR3 size: 13 residues. V dropped 3 bases and J dropped 4 bases, with 13 bases sitting between them. The CDR3 DNA sequence: TGCAGTGCTAGGGGGGACCACTATTACGAGCAGTACTTC. This encodes CSARGDHYYEQYF.

This clonotype was seen more than once but under ten times. V usage is TRBV7-9 and J usage is TRBJ1-2; 8 bases are shared with TRBD1. With 5 bases clipped from V and 4 bases from J, the junction kept 12 bases outside the gene matches. CDR1 and CDR2 from the germline V gene are SEHNR and FQNEAQ (reference sequence). CDR3 size: 16 residues. As DNA, the CDR3 is TGTGCCAGCAGCCCCGGGATCGGGACAGGACGCTATGGCTACACCTTC. This gives the protein CASSPGIGTGRYGYTF.

This sequence joins TRBV19 and TRBJ2-6; D unresolved. CDR3 length equals 14 residues. Trimming shortened V by 6 bases and J by 0 bases, and 6 bases separated the two germline ends. CDR1 and CDR2 from the germline V gene are LNHDA and SQIVND (reference sequence). The CDR3 reads CASSDTSGANVLTF. The DNA for the CDR3 is TGTGCCAGTAGCGACACCTCTGGGGCCAACGTCCTGACTTTC.

This chain connects TRBV4-1 to TRBJ2-7, with 10 positions matching TRBD2. Germline V gene data show CDR1 as MGHRA and CDR2 as YSYEKL. The V and J ends lost 10 bases and 6 bases, in that order; junction bases with no gene match: 9. The CDR3 sequence is 13 residues long. CDR3 in amino acids: CATSSGRSSEQYF. The CDR3, as DNA: TGCGCCACCTCTAGCGGGAGATCATCCGAGCAGTACTTC.

This chain connects TRBV18 to TRBJ2-5; D is perhaps TRBD1 or TRBD2 (6 bases each). The V and J ends lost 2 bases and 5 bases respectively, with 12 bases between them. The CDR3 is 14 amino acids. CDR1 and CDR2 from the germline V gene are KGHSH and LQKENI. CDR3 loop: CASSPFGGSETQYF. The CDR3 region has the DNA TGTGCCAGCTCACCATTCGGGGGCTCGGAGACCCAGTACTTC.

CDR3 region: CASSADALSYEQYF. The DNA of the CDR3 is TGTGCCAGCAGCGCTGACGCACTCTCCTACGAGCAGTACTTC. V gene TRBV9 combines with J gene TRBJ2-7, with D hard to call. Between the trimmed V and J ends, which lost 3 bases and 0 bases, there was a span of 10 bases. The CDR3 covers 14 residues. In germline, CDR1 is SGDLS, CDR2 YYNGEE.